The 7 T cell receptor beta chains in this list originate from one sample, sequenced in a study of T cell changes during pregnancy in multiple sclerosis. Only in-frame clones appear in the TCRdb table, and some are missing; sequencing was by immunoSEQ multiplex PCR. The sample has about 15,000 clones, about four fifths seen once. Specimen: CD8+ T cells from peripheral blood mononuclear cells, collected in the second trimester of pregnancy. The receptors here all came from a female donor in good health, enrolled as a control in a pregnancy study.

The rearrangement uses TRBV5-1 and TRBJ1-1, with TRBD1 matching over 11 bases. The CDR3 spans 14 residues. J was trimmed by 1 base and V by 4 bases; bases with no gene match: 0. Germline CDR1 is SGHRS and CDR2 is YFSETQ. The CDR3 is CASSGTGGNTEAFF. CDR3 in DNA: TGCGCCAGCAGCGGGACAGGGGGGAACACTGAAGCTTTCTTT.

On this clone: The same CDR3 can be traced to other DNA sequences in this sample. The J gene is TRBJ2-5, the V gene TRBV13; the D gene is possibly TRBD2 (5 bases). Germline lookup yields CDR1 PRHDT and CDR2 FYEKMQ (reference sequence). The CDR3 loop spans 12 amino acids. The V and J ends lost 3 bases and 5 bases respectively, with 7 bases between them. The CDR3 DNA is TGTGCCAGCAGCTTGAGAGGGGAGACCCAGTACTTC. Its translation: CASSLRGETQYF.

This sequence joins TRBV4-3 and TRBJ2-3; tentatively, D is TRBD2 (5 bases). The germline CDR1 and CDR2 sequences are LGHNA and YSLEER. Trimming cost V 0 bases and J 6 bases, with 13 bases left between them. The CDR3 runs to 15 residues. CDR3 coding DNA: TGCGCCAGCAGCCAAGATGTCGGAGGACTTGATACGCAGTATTTT. This encodes CASSQDVGGLDTQYF.

The sample holds a few counts of this clone. The chain has TRBV27 and TRBJ1-6; D gene uncertain. CDR1 is MNHEY, CDR2 SMNVEV, per germline (reference sequence). Trimming took off 10 bases at V and 2 bases at J, with 12 bases between the two ends. This CDR3 comprises 14 residues. The CDR3 sequence: CATASGTYNSPLHF. The DNA of the CDR3 is TGTGCCACCGCCTCCGGGACCTATAATTCACCCCTCCACTTT.

The genes are TRBV13 and TRBJ2-1; D perhaps matches TRBD1 (8 bases). Trimming shortened V by 1 base and J by 0 bases, and 13 bases separated the two germline ends. Per germline, CDR1 PRHDT and CDR2 FYEKMQ (reference sequence). There are 17 residues in the CDR3. The CDR3 nucleotides read TGTGCCAGCAGCTTAGACAGGGGGGGAAGCTCCTACAATGAGCAGTTCTTC. Its translation: CASSLDRGGSSYNEQFF.

This clone appeared a single time. The V call is TRBV27, the J call TRBJ1-4, with D perhaps TRBD1 (5 bases). Trimming took 10 bases from V and 0 from J, leaving 12 bases between them. This CDR3 comprises 14 residues. Germline-derived CDR1 and CDR2 are MNHEY and SMNVEV (reference sequence). CDR3 region: CATRRGATNEKLFF. CDR3 nucleotide sequence: TGTGCCACCCGAAGGGGTGCAACTAATGAAAAACTGTTTTTT.

V usage is TRBV7-2 and J usage is TRBJ1-1; tentative D call: TRBD1 (5 bases). V was trimmed by 3 bases and J by 7 bases, leaving 15 bases between them. Germline V gene sequence: CDR1 SGHTA, CDR2 FQGNSA. CDR3 length: 14 residues. Here the CDR3 reads CASSLLGQQSEAFF. The CDR3 nucleotides read TGTGCCAGCAGCTTGTTGGGGCAGCAAAGTGAAGCTTTCTTT.